This is a list of T cell receptor beta chains from one sample in a study of CD8 T cells in ankylosing spondylitis. TCRdb re-derived calls from the 5' RACE reads in MiXCR, one entry per CDR3 protein. The sample carries about 31,000 distinct CDR3 sequences, 7.2% recorded once. The sample was blood, either unsorted or a sorted T cell fraction (not recorded which). These TCRs come from a male donor with ankylosing spondylitis or in good health (not recorded which). Each CDR3 is given with its conserved first and last residue. D genes are given only for firm matches. The size of a clone is reported for some rows only, either as once, few or many, or as a class for expanded clones.

size | J | D | V | DNA | CDR3
many | TRBJ2-3 | TRBD1 | TRBV12-3/TRBV12-4 | TGTGCCAGCAGTTCCGACAGGGGAAATACGCAGTATTTT | CASSSDRGNTQYF
many | TRBJ1-1 | . | TRBV20-1 | TGCAGTGCCGCGGCTACGGCGGGGATAGGAGCTTTCTTT | CSAAATAGIGAFF
many | TRBJ2-6 | . | TRBV20-1 | TGCAGTGCTAGTGACCTGGTCTCTGGGGCCAACGTCCTGACTTTC | CSASDLVSGANVLTF
many | TRBJ2-7 | TRBD2 | TRBV20-1 | TGCAGTGCTGCTAGCGGGAGGCCCCCCTACGAGCAGTACTTC | CSAASGRPPYEQYF
many | TRBJ2-5 | TRBD1 | TRBV24-1 | TGTGCCACCAGTGATTTCAGGGGGCAGGGGGAGACCCAGTACTTC | CATSDFRGQGETQYF
few | TRBJ2-3 | . | TRBV6-1 | TGTGCCAGCAGTGAAGCGGGGGCCTCGGGGGATACGCAGTATTTT | CASSEAGASGDTQYF
many | TRBJ2-1 | TRBD2 | TRBV12-3/TRBV12-4 | TGTGCCAGCAGACTAGCGGGGAGCTCCTACAATGAGCAGTTCTTC | CASRLAGSSYNEQFF
many | TRBJ1-5 | . | TRBV6-1 | TGTGCCAGCAGCCTGGACGGATTCCACAATCAGCCCCAGCATTTT | CASSLDGFHNQPQHF
medium-sized | TRBJ1-1 | . | TRBV15 | TGTGCCACCAGCAGACCGTACGACGGATTGGGCACTGAAGCTTTCTTT | CATSRPYDGLGTEAFF
. | TRBJ1-1 | TRBD1 | TRBV3-1 | TGTGCCACCACCCGAAGATGGGGACAGGGGGCGAAAAACACTGAAGCTTTCTTT | CATTRRWGQGAKNTEAFF
many | TRBJ2-3 | . | TRBV4-1 | TGCGCCAGCACCAATGAGGGTTTTTTGACAGATACGCAGTATTTT | CASTNEGFLTDTQYF
. | TRBJ2-5 | . | TRBV19 | TGTGCCAGTAGTATAAGCGCGCAAGAGACCCAGTACTTC | CASSISAQETQYF
medium-sized | TRBJ1-1 | . | TRBV5-1 | TGCGCCAGCAGCTTGGACGGGGTGAACACTGAAGCTTTCTTT | CASSLDGVNTEAFF
. | TRBJ2-5 | . | TRBV7-2 | TGTGCCAGCAGCTTAGCTGTCGTAGGCTGGCAGGGTGAGACCCAGTACTTC | CASSLAVVGWQGETQYF
many | TRBJ2-7 | . | TRBV12-3/TRBV12-4 | TGTGCCAGCAGCTTAAATAATCCCGTCTACGAGCAGTACTTC | CASSLNNPVYEQYF
many | TRBJ2-2 | . | TRBV9 | TGTGCCAGCAGCCCCATGGTTAGCGGAACGAACACCGGGGAGCTGTTTTTT | CASSPMVSGTNTGELFF
many | TRBJ2-2 | . | TRBV3-1 | TGTGCCAGCAGCCAAGAGGAGGGGGGCATGAACACCGGGGAGCTGTTTTTT | CASSQEEGGMNTGELFF
many | TRBJ2-1 | TRBD1 | TRBV30 | TGTGCCTGGAGTGTGGGGACAGGGATCTACAATGAGCAGTTCTTC | CAWSVGTGIYNEQFF
. | TRBJ1-3 | . | TRBV15 | TGTGCCACCAGCAGAGATTTAGGTGCGGAGGGAAACACCATATATTTT | CATSRDLGAEGNTIYF
. | TRBJ1-5 | . | TRBV2 | TGTGCCAGCAGTGAGAAGGGGGTAAGGGGGATTAACAATCAGCCCCAGCATTTT | CASSEKGVRGINNQPQHF
many | TRBJ2-1 | . | TRBV20-1 | TGCAGTGCTGAAACTCCGGCGTACGAGCAGTTCTTC | CSAETPAYEQFF
many | TRBJ2-1 | TRBD2 | TRBV20-1 | TGCAGTGCTAGTAAGGCTAGCGGGATCAATGAGCAGTTCTTC | CSASKASGINEQFF
many | TRBJ1-5 | . | TRBV10-3 | TGTGCCATCAGTAGTACTGGCGGCAATCAGCCCCAGCATTTT | CAISSTGGNQPQHF
. | TRBJ2-1 | . | TRBV7-9 | TGTGCCAGCAGCCCTGAACTGCGGGATGAGCAGTTCTTC | CASSPELRDEQFF
many | TRBJ2-2 | TRBD1 | TRBV7-3 | TGTGCCACCCGGACAGGCGCGAACACCGGGGAGCTGTTTTTT | CATRTGANTGELFF
many | TRBJ2-1 | TRBD1 | TRBV6-4 | TGTGCCCACAGGGGGCGCGCGGACAATGAGCAGTTCTTC | CAHRGRADNEQFF
many | TRBJ2-5 | . | TRBV10-3 | TGTGCCATCAGTGAAATACAAGAGGGAGAGACCCAGTACTTC | CAISEIQEGETQYF
many | TRBJ1-5 | TRBD1 | TRBV28 | TGTGCCAGCAGTTTTTCGGCAGGGGGAAGCAATCAGCCCCAGCATTTT | CASSFSAGGSNQPQHF
many | TRBJ2-7 | . | TRBV3-1 | TGTGCCAGCAGCCAAGAAGTGCGGGAATTGGTCTACGAGCAGTACTTC | CASSQEVRELVYEQYF
many | TRBJ2-7 | . | TRBV5-1 | TGCGCCAGCAGCCTGGCGGGACCCGACTACGAGCAGTACTTC | CASSLAGPDYEQYF
many | TRBJ2-1 | . | TRBV20-1 | TGCAGTGCTAGTAGTTATGATGAGCAGTTCTTC | CSASSYDEQFF
many | TRBJ2-3 | . | TRBV20-1 | TGCAGTGCACACAAGCGCACAGATACGCAGTATTTT | CSAHKRTDTQYF
many | TRBJ2-3 | . | TRBV5-1 | TGCGCCAGCAGCCCCAGTCTAGCCCCTAGCACAGATACGCAGTATTTT | CASSPSLAPSTDTQYF
many | TRBJ2-3 | TRBD2 | TRBV3-1 | TGTGCCAGCAGCCCTGGGACTAGCGGGACAGATACGCAGTATTTT | CASSPGTSGTDTQYF
few | TRBJ2-1 | . | TRBV12-3/TRBV12-4 | TGTGCCAGCAGTTTTGGAAACAATGAGCAGTTCTTC | CASSFGNNEQFF
many | TRBJ2-1 | . | TRBV6-5 | TGTGCCAGCAGTTACTCACTGATGCAACGCAATGAGCAGTTCTTC | CASSYSLMQRNEQFF
many | TRBJ2-1 | . | TRBV11-2 | TGTGCCAGCAGCTTAGTGGGAGTTAATAACAATGAGCAGTTCTTC | CASSLVGVNNNEQFF
many | TRBJ2-1 | TRBD2 | TRBV15 | TGTGCCACCTCTAGCGGATACAATGAGCAGTTCTTC | CATSSGYNEQFF
. | TRBJ1-2 | . | TRBV7-2 | TGTGCCAGCACTCGTACTTTTGGGACAAATAACTATGGCTACACCTTC | CASTRTFGTNNYGYTF
many | TRBJ1-5 | TRBD1 | TRBV4-2 | TGTGCCAGCAGCCAAGGACAGGGCGGTGTGGGTCAGCCCCAGCATTTT | CASSQGQGGVGQPQHF
many | TRBJ2-7 | TRBD2 | TRBV20-1 | TGCAGTGCTAGAGATTTGAGCGGGAGGGCCTACGAGCAGTACTTC | CSARDLSGRAYEQYF
many | TRBJ2-3 | TRBD2 | TRBV20-1 | TGCAGTGCTAGGATTAGCGGGAGGGCCGGGACAGATACGCAGTATTTT | CSARISGRAGTDTQYF
many | TRBJ2-1 | TRBD1 | TRBV29-1 | TGCAGCGTTGCTGGGACAGGGGACTACAATGAGCAGTTCTTC | CSVAGTGDYNEQFF
many | TRBJ2-7 | TRBD2 | TRBV5-4 | TGTGCCAGCAGCTCCGTGACGGCTAGCGGTTCCTACGAGCAGTACTTC | CASSSVTASGSYEQYF
many | TRBJ2-7 | . | TRBV20-1 | TGCAGTGCTAATGTGTTATCGGGGGCCGGGTACGAGCAGTACTTC | CSANVLSGAGYEQYF
many | TRBJ2-3 | . | TRBV3-1 | TGTGCCAGCAGCCCGCCTGGATTTAATACGCAGTATTTT | CASSPPGFNTQYF
many | TRBJ2-1 | . | TRBV7-2 | TGTGCCAGCAGCTTACCCCTCGGTTCCTACAATGAGCAGTTCTTC | CASSLPLGSYNEQFF
. | TRBJ2-3 | . | TRBV5-1 | TGCGCCAGCGGCCCAGCGCTCACAGATACGCAGTATTTT | CASGPALTDTQYF